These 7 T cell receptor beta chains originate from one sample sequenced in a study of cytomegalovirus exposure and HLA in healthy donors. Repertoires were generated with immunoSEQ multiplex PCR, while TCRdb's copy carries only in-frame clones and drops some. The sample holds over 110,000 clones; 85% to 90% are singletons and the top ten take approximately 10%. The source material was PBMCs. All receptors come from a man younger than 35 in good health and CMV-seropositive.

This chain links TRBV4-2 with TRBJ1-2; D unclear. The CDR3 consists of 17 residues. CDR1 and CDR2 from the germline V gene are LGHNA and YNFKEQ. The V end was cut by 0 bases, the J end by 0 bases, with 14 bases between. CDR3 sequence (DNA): TGTGCCAGCAGCCAAGACGCGGGATCCTTAGCTAACTATGGCTACACCTTC. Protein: CASSQDAGSLANYGYTF.

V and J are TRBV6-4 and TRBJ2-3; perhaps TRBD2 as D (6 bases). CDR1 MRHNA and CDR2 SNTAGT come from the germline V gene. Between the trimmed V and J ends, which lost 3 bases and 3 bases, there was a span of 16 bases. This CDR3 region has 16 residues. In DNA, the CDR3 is TGTGCCAGCAGTGAATTGGGGTCCCGGGGGACAGATACGCAGTATTTT. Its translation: CASSELGSRGTDTQYF.

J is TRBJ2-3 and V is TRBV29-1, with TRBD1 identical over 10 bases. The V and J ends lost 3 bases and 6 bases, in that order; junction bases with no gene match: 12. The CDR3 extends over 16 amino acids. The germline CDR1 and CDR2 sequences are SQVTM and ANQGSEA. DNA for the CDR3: TGCAGCGTTGAGGGTGGGGACAGGGGCCCCAGGGATACGCAGTATTTT. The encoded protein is CSVEGGDRGPRDTQYF.

The CDR3 DNA follows: TGCGCCAGGGAGGACGGGAGCTCCTACAATGAGCAGTTCTTC. Protein sequence: CAREDGSSYNEQFF. The rearrangement joins TRBV5-1 to TRBJ2-1, with D possibly being TRBD2 (6 bases). This CDR3 has 14 residues. The V gene lost 8 bases and the J gene lost 0 bases, with 12 bases spanning the gap. Germline-derived CDR1 and CDR2 are SGHRS and YFSETQ.

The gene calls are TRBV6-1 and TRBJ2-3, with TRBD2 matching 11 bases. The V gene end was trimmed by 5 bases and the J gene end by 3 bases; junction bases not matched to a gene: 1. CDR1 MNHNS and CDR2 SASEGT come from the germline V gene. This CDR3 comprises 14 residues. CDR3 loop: CASSLAGGTDTQYF. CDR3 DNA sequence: TGTGCCAGCAGTCTAGCGGGGGGAACAGATACGCAGTATTTT.

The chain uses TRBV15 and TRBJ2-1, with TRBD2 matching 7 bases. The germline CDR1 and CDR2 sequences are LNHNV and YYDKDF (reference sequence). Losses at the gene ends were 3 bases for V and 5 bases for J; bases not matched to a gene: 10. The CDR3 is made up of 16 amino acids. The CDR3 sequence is CATSRDGRGSNNEQFF. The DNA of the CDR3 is TGTGCCACCAGCAGGGACGGACGCGGGAGTAACAATGAGCAGTTCTTC.

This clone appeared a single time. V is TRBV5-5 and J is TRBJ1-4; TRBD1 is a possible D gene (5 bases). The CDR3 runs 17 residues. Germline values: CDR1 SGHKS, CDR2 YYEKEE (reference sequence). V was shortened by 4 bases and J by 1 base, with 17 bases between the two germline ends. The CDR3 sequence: CASSPTVGRETNEKLFF. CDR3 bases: TGTGCCAGCAGCCCGACCGTGGGGCGGGAAACTAATGAAAAACTGTTTTTT.